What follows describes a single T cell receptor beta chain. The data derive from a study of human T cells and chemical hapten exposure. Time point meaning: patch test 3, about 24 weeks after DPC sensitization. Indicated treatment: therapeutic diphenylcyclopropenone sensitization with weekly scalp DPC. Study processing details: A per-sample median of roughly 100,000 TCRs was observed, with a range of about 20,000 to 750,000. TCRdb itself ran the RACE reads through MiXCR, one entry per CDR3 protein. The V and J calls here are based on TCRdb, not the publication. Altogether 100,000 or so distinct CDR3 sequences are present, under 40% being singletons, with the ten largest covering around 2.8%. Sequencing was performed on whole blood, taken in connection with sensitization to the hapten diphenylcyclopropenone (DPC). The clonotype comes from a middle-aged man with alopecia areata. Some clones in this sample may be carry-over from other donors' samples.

For the CDR3, the DNA is TGTGCCAGCAGACAAACAGGGGGCACAGAGACCCAGTACTTC. As protein: CASRQTGGTETQYF. This rearrangement joins TRBV28 to TRBJ2-5, with 9 bases that match TRBD1. The CDR3 runs 14 residues. J gave up 4 bases and V 6 bases, and 6 bases lay outside the gene matches. The V gene's germline CDR1 is MDHEN and CDR2 SYDVKM. The whole variable domain, remainder taken from reference TRBV28 and TRBJ2-5, is DVKVTQSSRYLVKRTGEKVFLECVQDMDHENMFWYRQDPGLGLRLIYFSYDVKMKEKGDIPEGYSVSREKKERFSLILESASTNQTSMYLCASRQTGGTETQYFGPGTRLLVL.